This TCR beta chain came from a study of graft-versus-host responses after intestinal transplantation. Study-level background: Each of the recipients got a multivisceral, liver-intestinal, or isolated intestinal transplant. All recipients got anti-thymocyte globulin induction, then tacrolimus and steroids for around three years.

V was trimmed by 0 bases and J by 5 bases, leaving 11 bases between them. This CDR3 comprises 14 residues. Germline V gives CDR1 SGHRS, CDR2 YFSETQ. Notes on this clone: Its antigen remains unknown.

Intraepithelial and lamina propria lymphocytes were released after the graft tissue was processed. TCRdb's table, derived via immunoSEQ multiplex PCR, lists solely in-frame clones and lacks some. The sample carries approximately 12,000 clones, roughly three quarters recorded once. Study results and limitations: Peak circulating GvH clone levels tracked with early post-transplant HvG declines. Some GvH clones appeared in ileal mucosa or blood before recipient bone marrow.

The V and J genes are TRBV5-1 and TRBJ1-1; tentative D call: TRBD1 (5 bases). Here the sequenced sample was ileum tissue, taken 23 days after intestinal transplant. This receptor was identified in a human patient who received an intestinal transplant, so some T cells may come from the graft donor. The CDR3 protein is CASSLAMGGTEAFF. CDR3 nucleotides: TGCGCCAGCAGCTTGGCCATGGGGGGGACTGAAGCTTTCTTT.